This TCR beta chain is drawn from a study of blood T cell repertoires in COVID-19. Across the whole study: From the United States, Italy and Spain came samples of acute and convalescent COVID-19. Sources were T cells, B-cell-depleted T cells, or PBMCs; the material itself was cDNA or gDNA.

A Seattle source enrolled patients during active infection and followed them longitudinally. Source study methods: Nucleated cell number was recorded as an estimate derived from reference gene primer amplification. TCRdb's table, derived via immunoSEQ multiplex PCR, lists solely in-frame clones and lacks some. The V and J calls and clone size are taken from that table; D and trimming were inferred from the DNA. Among about 130,000 clones, 92% were seen once, and the ten largest hold approximately 2%. Germline V CDR1 and CDR2: SGHVS, FNYEAQ. The CDR3 is made up of 16 amino acids. With 3 bases clipped from V and 0 bases from J, the junction kept 2 bases outside the gene matches.

Sequencing input: peripheral blood. The V and J genes are TRBV7-6 and TRBJ2-1; 10 bases fit TRBD2. This TCR came from a man aged 45-60 years with COVID-19, enrolled during active disease. The CDR3 loop reads CASSFASGSSYNEQFF. The CDR3 DNA reads TGTGCCAGCAGCTTCGCTAGCGGGAGCTCCTACAATGAGCAGTTCTTC. Combining the CDR3 with reference TRBV7-6 and TRBJ2-1 gives the whole variable domain GAGVSQSPRYKVTKRGQDVALRCDPISGHVSLYWYRQALGQGPEFLTYFNYEAQQDKSGLPNDRFSAERPEGSISTLTIQRTEQRDSAMYRCASSFASGSSYNEQFFGPGTRLTVL.